The 22 T cell receptor beta chains below were found in one sample sequenced in a study of human T cells and chemical hapten exposure. This sample's time point: patch test 1, 2 weeks after DPC sensitization. This sample's treatment: therapeutic diphenylcyclopropenone sensitization with weekly scalp DPC. TCRdb processed the RACE reads anew with MiXCR; each CDR3 protein has one entry. The sample has roughly 380,000 distinct CDR3 sequences, around 5% seen once; the top ten hold 2% to 2.5%. Sequenced here: whole blood, sampled in connection with sensitization to the hapten diphenylcyclopropenone (DPC). These receptors were obtained from a woman in her 50s with alopecia areata. Some clones in this sample may be carry-over from other donors' samples.

This clonotype showed up many times. The genes are TRBV7-2 and TRBJ2-3, with D possibly being TRBD1 or TRBD2 (5 bases each). This CDR3 is built from 15 residues. Germline assignment: CDR1 SGHTA and CDR2 FQGNSA. V lost 2 bases and J 2 bases, leaving 11 bases between the germline ends. CDR3 in DNA: TGTGCCAGCAGCTTAAGAGGGGACCCCACAGATACGCAGTATTTT. Translation gives CASSLRGDPTDTQYF.

The table lists this clonotype with many counts. This chain uses TRBV9 with TRBJ1-5; D is possibly TRBD1 (5 bases). The V and J ends lost 3 bases and 3 bases respectively, with 10 bases between them. The CDR3 length is 14 residues. The germline V gene has CDR1 SGDLS and CDR2 YYNGEE. The DNA of the CDR3 is TGTGCCAGCAGCGGGGGACTGGACAATCAGCCCCAGCATTTT. As protein: CASSGGLDNQPQHF.

This clonotype was found many times. This chain uses TRBV13 with TRBJ2-1; TRBD2 might be the D (6 bases). Trimming took 2 bases from V and 7 from J, leaving 18 bases between them. The CDR3 is 16 residues long. CDR1 is PRHDT, CDR2 FYEKMQ, per germline (reference sequence). The CDR3, as DNA: TGTGCCAGCAGCTTAAGGACCGGGGCAGGGAGGAATGAGCAGTTCTTC. This codes for CASSLRTGAGRNEQFF.

The table lists this clonotype with a few counts. The chain is built from TRBV20-1 and TRBJ2-3; D possibly corresponds to TRBD1 (5 bases). The CDR3 extends over 12 amino acids. Germline CDR1 and CDR2: DFQATT and SNEGSKA (reference sequence). V was pared by 5 bases and J by 2 bases, with 8 bases between. In DNA form, the CDR3 reads TGCAGTGCTTCGACAGACACAGATACGCAGTATTTT. Translating gives CSASTDTDTQYF.

This clonotype was detected ten times or more. The rearrangement uses TRBV7-6 and TRBJ1-2; D is unclear. Germline CDR1 SGHVS, CDR2 FNYEAQ. With 5 bases removed from V and 6 bases from J, the gap between germline ends came to 25 bases. The CDR3 loop spans 17 amino acids. This CDR3 reads CASSPQRGSTAFHGYTF. The CDR3 nucleotides read TGTGCCAGCAGCCCCCAGCGCGGGAGCACCGCCTTTCATGGCTACACCTTC.

Details on this clonotype: A much more abundant neighbour one base away suggests this may be a read error. This chain uses TRBV10-3 with TRBJ1-1; D is unresolved. The CDR3 is 13 residues long. CDR1 and CDR2 (germline): ENHRY, SYGVKD. DNA for the CDR3: TGTGCCATCAGTGACCGACTGAACACTGAAGATTTCTTT. Translated, it gives CAISDRLNTEDFF.

This clonotype was observed many times. V is TRBV6-5 and J is TRBJ2-7; maybe TRBD2 (5 bases). The CDR3 is 14 amino acids. V lost 5 bases and J 5 bases, leaving 16 bases between the germline ends. Germline CDR1 reads MNHEY; CDR2 reads SVGAGI. The CDR3 sequence: CASSRGPGVHEQYF. As DNA, the CDR3 is TGTGCCAGCAGTCGCGGGCCTGGGGTGCACGAGCAGTACTTC.

This clonotype was detected many times. J is TRBJ2-4 and V is TRBV29-1; TRBD1 matches 7 bases. The germline CDR1 and CDR2 sequences are SQVTM and ANQGSEA. With 7 bases clipped from V and 5 bases from J, the junction kept 5 bases outside the gene matches. The length of the CDR3 is 12 residues. The CDR3: CSGQGPQNIQYF. The CDR3 region has the DNA TGCAGCGGACAGGGTCCCCAAAACATTCAGTACTTC.

This clonotype has a count of ten or more. The genes are TRBV12-3 or TRBV12-4 and TRBJ1-5; D perhaps matches TRBD1 (5 bases). CDR3 length: 14 amino acids. V gave up 8 bases and J gave up 3 bases, with 14 bases separating them. The CDR3 coding sequence is TGTGCCAGCTCATCCGGACAAGCCAATCAGCCCCAGCATTTT. Its protein is CASSSGQANQPQHF.

This clonotype turned up a few times. The rearrangement links TRBV2 to TRBJ2-2; 10 bases align to TRBD2. V lost 10 bases to trimming and J lost 2 bases; unmatched junction nucleotides: 7. Looked up from germline, CDR1 is SNHLY and CDR2 is FYNNEI. The CDR3 covers 15 residues. The CDR3 DNA is TGTGCCACCCTTCTAGCGGGGGCCAACACCGGGGAGCTGTTTTTT. Residues: CATLLAGANTGELFF.

In its sample, this clonotype was seen many times. The chain employs TRBV5-1 and TRBJ2-1; the D gene is possibly TRBD2 (6 bases). The CDR3 runs 15 residues. Trimming cost V 0 bases and J 5 bases, with 12 bases left between them. Per germline, CDR1 SGHRS and CDR2 YFSETQ. CDR3 amino acids: CASSLGGVADNEQFF. CDR3 nucleotide sequence: TGCGCCAGCAGCTTGGGGGGAGTAGCGGACAATGAGCAGTTCTTC. The full variable domain, in which reference TRBV5-1 and TRBJ2-1 provide the parts outside the CDR3, is KAGVTQTPRYLIKTRGQQVTLSCSPISGHRSVSWYQQTPGQGLQFLFEYFSETQRNKGNFPGRFSGRQFSNSRSEMNVSTLELGDSALYLCASSLGGVADNEQFFGPGTRLTVL.

This clonotype was recorded only once. CDR3 DNA sequence: TGCAGCGTTGCCGGGACAGCTAATCAGCCCCAGCATTTT. Amino acid sequence: CSVAGTANQPQHF. This chain joins TRBV29-1 and TRBJ1-5; TRBD1 agrees at 7 bases. Germline-derived CDR1 and CDR2 are SQVTM and ANQGSEA. The CDR3 loop spans 13 amino acids. V lost 4 bases, J lost 4 bases, and 4 bases stayed unmatched. Combining the CDR3 with reference TRBV29-1 and TRBJ1-5 gives the whole variable domain SAVISQKPSRDICQRGTSLTIQCQVDSQVTMMFWYRQQPGQSLTLIATANQGSEATYESGFVIDKFPISRPNLTFSTLTVSNMSPEDSSIYLCSVAGTANQPQHFGDGTRLSIL.

This clonotype has a count of ten or more. V gene TRBV7-2 combines with J gene TRBJ1-5, with TRBD1 as a possible D gene (5 bases). Trimming took 1 base from V and 7 from J, leaving 14 bases between them. The CDR3 is 15 amino acids. Germline CDR1 is SGHTA and CDR2 is FQGNSA. CDR3 bases: TGTGCCAGCAGCTTAGGCGGTGGGGGTCGGCAGCCCCAGCATTTT. It encodes CASSLGGGGRQPQHF.

This clonotype occurred a few times. The chain links TRBV9 to TRBJ2-5, with D possibly TRBD2 on 7 matching bases. The V end was cut by 3 bases, the J end by 1 base, with 22 bases between. The CDR3 extends over 18 amino acids. Looked up from germline, CDR1 is SGDLS and CDR2 is YYNGEE. The CDR3 reads CASSARGSGGDVQETQYF. DNA for the CDR3: TGTGCCAGCAGCGCGAGGGGGTCGGGAGGCGACGTCCAAGAGACCCAGTACTTC.

This clonotype was counted many times. V gene TRBV29-1 combines with J gene TRBJ2-5; 8 bases are a match to TRBD2. Germline V lookup: CDR1 SQVTM, CDR2 ANQGSEA. The CDR3 runs to 16 residues. V dropped 6 bases and J dropped 1; count of bases not matched to a gene: 13. Here the CDR3 DNA reads TGCAGCGTCGGAGTTCCCCGGGGGGGTGCCCAAGAGACCCAGTACTTC. Protein product: CSVGVPRGGAQETQYF.

This clonotype was picked up many times. CDR3 protein: CASSYPLRRTGSTDTQYF. The DNA of the CDR3 is TGTGCCAGCAGTTACCCTTTACGCCGGACAGGGAGCACAGATACGCAGTATTTT. This chain uses TRBV6-2 or TRBV6-3 with TRBJ2-3; 8 bases align to TRBD1. The CDR3 loop spans 18 amino acids. The V segment lost 2 bases and the J segment 0 bases; nucleotides outside the gene matches: 10. The germline V gene has CDR1 MNHEY and CDR2 SVGEGT.

This sequence joins TRBV7-2 and TRBJ2-5; 7 bases fit TRBD1. The CDR3 runs 15 residues. The junction had 13 bases not matched to a gene; V was cut back by 5 bases and J by 7 bases. CDR1 SGHTA and CDR2 FQGNSA come from the germline V gene. As DNA, the CDR3 is TGTGCCAGCAGCATCTCGACAGGGTACCAGGGGACCCAGTACTTC. It specifies CASSISTGYQGTQYF.

This clonotype was observed many times. This chain joins TRBV28 and TRBJ2-1, with D perhaps matching TRBD1 (6 bases). CDR1 and CDR2 (germline): MDHEN, SYDVKM. The CDR3 loop spans 15 amino acids. Trimming cost V 2 bases and J 8 bases, with 16 bases left between them. In DNA form, the CDR3 reads TGTGCCAGCAGTTTACTGAGCCAGGGGTTCTATGAGCAGTTCTTC. This gives the protein CASSLLSQGFYEQFF.

This clonotype was seen ten or more times. The chain recombines TRBV14 with TRBJ1-1; D not resolved. This CDR3 is 13 amino acids long. CDR1 is SGHDN and CDR2 is FVKESK in the germline V gene. Trimming pared 2 bases from V and 8 bases from J, leaving 12 bases between. In DNA form, the CDR3 reads TGTGCCAGCAGCCAACGAGGGCTAGGAGAAGCTTTCTTT. Its translation: CASSQRGLGEAFF. The entire variable domain, with the rest obtained from reference TRBV14 and TRBJ1-1, is as follows: EAGVTQFPSHSVIEKGQTVTLRCDPISGHDNLYWYRRVMGKEIKFLLHFVKESKQDESGMPNNRFLAERTGGTYSTLKVQPAELEDSGVYFCASSQRGLGEAFFGQGTRLTVV.

The sample holds many counts of this clonotype. This chain connects TRBV29-1 to TRBJ2-6; 7 bases fit TRBD1. V lost 7 bases, J lost 2 bases, and 11 bases stayed unmatched. CDR3 length: 16 amino acids. Germline V gene data show CDR1 as SQVTM and CDR2 as ANQGSEA. The CDR3 region has the DNA TGCAGCGCTGTGGGACAGTCCGGACCTGGGGCCAACGTCCTGACTTTC. This translates into CSAVGQSGPGANVLTF.

J is TRBJ2-7 and V is TRBV4-1, with 7 bases fitting TRBD1. V shed 8 bases, J shed 4 bases, and the junction held 5 bases outside the gene matches. The CDR3 spans 12 residues. Per germline, CDR1 MGHRA and CDR2 YSYEKL. The CDR3 DNA sequence: TGCGCCAGCCGGGACAGCCGTTACGAGCAGTACTTC. It specifies CASRDSRYEQYF.

This clonotype was counted only a few times. The genes are TRBV9 and TRBJ2-3, with 13 bases fitting TRBD2. V lost 3 bases, J lost 2 bases, and 6 bases stayed unmatched. The CDR3 loop spans 17 amino acids. Germline V lookup: CDR1 SGDLS, CDR2 YYNGEE. DNA for the CDR3: TGTGCCAGCAGCGCTCGGACTAGCGGGAGAGTCACAGATACGCAGTATTTT. This sequence encodes CASSARTSGRVTDTQYF.